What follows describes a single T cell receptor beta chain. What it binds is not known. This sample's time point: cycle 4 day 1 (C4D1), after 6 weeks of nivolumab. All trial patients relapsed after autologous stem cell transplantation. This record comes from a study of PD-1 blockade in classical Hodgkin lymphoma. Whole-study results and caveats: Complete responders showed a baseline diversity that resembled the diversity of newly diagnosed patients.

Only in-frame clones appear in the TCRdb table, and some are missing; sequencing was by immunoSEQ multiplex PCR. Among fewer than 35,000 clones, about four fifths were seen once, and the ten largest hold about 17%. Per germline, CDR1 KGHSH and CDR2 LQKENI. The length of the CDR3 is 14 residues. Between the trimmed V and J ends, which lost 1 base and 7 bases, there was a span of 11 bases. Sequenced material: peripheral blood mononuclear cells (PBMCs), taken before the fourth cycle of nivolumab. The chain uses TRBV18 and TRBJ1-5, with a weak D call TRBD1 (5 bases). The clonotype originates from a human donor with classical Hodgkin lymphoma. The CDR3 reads CASSPRGSWQPQHF. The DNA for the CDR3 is TGTGCCAGCTCACCACGGGGGAGTTGGCAGCCCCAGCATTTT.